The 32 T cell receptor beta chains given below trace back to one sample, sequenced in a study of human T cells and chemical hapten exposure. Individual cDNA molecules had unique molecular identifiers attached to them by the library. From the reads, TCRdb called clonotypes with MiXCR, one entry per CDR3 protein. Of fewer than 150,000 distinct CDR3 sequences in the sample, less than 10% were seen once. Unfractionated whole blood served as the source for total RNA extraction. Specimen: whole blood. Every receptor here comes from a human donor in good health. Some clones in this sample may be carry-over from other donors' samples.

The V and J genes are TRBV29-1 and TRBJ2-1; 11 nucleotides line up with TRBD2. J gave up 2 bases and V 5 bases, and 23 bases lay outside the gene matches. The CDR3 length is 21 residues. Germline CDR1 is SQVTM and CDR2 is ANQGSEA. The CDR3 is CSVFYQGALSGGVNAYNEQFF. The CDR3 coding sequence is TGCAGCGTTTTCTACCAGGGGGCGCTTAGCGGGGGGGTGAATGCCTACAATGAGCAGTTCTTC.

This clonotype was recorded many times. The J gene is TRBJ2-7, the V gene TRBV20-1; TRBD1 matches 8 bases. The CDR3 contains 16 residues. Germline V gene data show CDR1 as DFQATT and CDR2 as SNEGSKA (reference sequence). J lost 7 bases, V lost 0 bases, and 14 bases had no gene match. The CDR3 region is CSARDPQGANSGEQYF. CDR3 bases: TGCAGTGCTAGAGATCCTCAGGGGGCGAATTCGGGTGAGCAGTACTTC.

Only a few counts were recorded for this clonotype. CDR3: CASSEVARDGNQPQHF. The CDR3 DNA reads TGTGCCAGCAGTGAAGTGGCCAGGGACGGCAATCAGCCCCAGCATTTT. This sequence joins TRBV2 and TRBJ1-5, with a weak D call TRBD1 (5 bases). The CDR3 is 16 residues long. From germline, CDR1 is SNHLY and CDR2 FYNNEI. V gave up 1 base and J gave up 2 bases, with 12 bases separating them. The variable domain in full, with the rest retrieved from reference TRBV2 and TRBJ1-5, is EPEVTQTPSHQVTQMGQEVILRCVPISNHLYFYWYRQILGQKVEFLVSFYNNEISEKSEIFDDQFSVERPDGSNFTLKIRSTKLEDSAMYFCASSEVARDGNQPQHFGDGTRLSIL.

The chain is built from TRBV11-2 and TRBJ2-1, with a tentative D call TRBD2 (6 bases). Trimming took 5 bases from V and 6 from J, leaving 20 bases between them. The CDR3 is made up of 16 amino acids. Germline V gene data show CDR1 as SGHAT and CDR2 as FQNNGV. The CDR3 spells CASSALTRVSGNEQFF. The CDR3 DNA sequence: TGTGCCAGCAGCGCGCTAACCCGGGTTAGCGGCAATGAGCAGTTCTTC.

This clonotype was seen at least ten times. The V gene is TRBV27, the J gene TRBJ1-5; no clear D gene. This CDR3 has 15 amino acids. The germline V gene has CDR1 MNHEY and CDR2 SMNVEV (reference sequence). V gave up 0 bases and J gave up 6 bases, with 12 bases separating them. CDR3 residues: CASSLSPVAGQPQHF. The CDR3 DNA reads as TGTGCCAGCAGTTTATCGCCCGTCGCGGGTCAGCCCCAGCATTTT.

This clonotype has at least ten counts. The chain carries TRBV27 and TRBJ1-3; D is undetermined. Trimming removed 3 bases from V and 3 bases from J, with 12 bases in between. The CDR3 is 15 residues long. Germline V gives CDR1 MNHEY, CDR2 SMNVEV (reference sequence). CDR3 bases: TGTGCCAGCAGTTTTAAGTTGGGAATTGGAAACACCATATATTTT. Protein product: CASSFKLGIGNTIYF.

There are many counts of this clonotype. The rearrangement joins TRBV6-1 to TRBJ1-5; perhaps TRBD1 as D (5 bases). In germline, CDR1 is MNHNS, CDR2 SASEGT. V was pared by 8 bases and J by 4 bases, with 9 bases between. The CDR3 totals 12 residues. CDR3 in amino acids: CASGAENQPQHF. CDR3 DNA sequence: TGTGCCAGCGGGGCAGAAAATCAGCCCCAGCATTTT.

This clonotype was seen a handful of times. The chain joins TRBV3-1 to TRBJ2-2; D unclear. This CDR3 comprises 13 residues. Germline V lookup: CDR1 LGHDT, CDR2 YNNKEL (reference sequence). V was shortened by 4 bases and J by 3 bases, with 6 bases between the two germline ends. The CDR3 DNA reads as TGTGCCAGCAGCCTTGGGCACACCGGGGAGCTGTTTTTT. Translating it yields CASSLGHTGELFF.

This clonotype was counted at least ten times. The V call is TRBV10-3, the J call TRBJ1-5; maybe TRBD1 (5 bases). The CDR3 has 17 residues. V lost 1 base, J lost 6 bases, and 19 bases lay in between. From germline, CDR1 is ENHRY and CDR2 SYGVKD. CDR3 in amino acids: CAISELEAGGTGQPQHF. Written as DNA, the CDR3 is TGTGCCATCAGTGAGTTAGAAGCGGGGGGTACGGGTCAGCCCCAGCATTTT.

In this sample, this clonotype turned up many times. The chain joins TRBV11-2 to TRBJ2-1, with 9 bases that match TRBD2. CDR1 SGHAT and CDR2 FQNNGV come from the germline V gene. V trimming: 0 bases; J trimming: 7 bases; junction bases outside the gene matches: 7. The CDR3 is 16 residues long. This chain's CDR3 is CASSLDLGGGGNEQFF. The CDR3 coding sequence is TGTGCCAGCAGCTTAGATCTAGGCGGGGGGGGGAATGAGCAGTTCTTC.

This clonotype was observed a few times. The rearrangement joins TRBV25-1 to TRBJ2-7; D unclear. CDR1 and CDR2 (germline): MGHDK, SYGVNS. CDR3 size: 13 residues. V was shortened by 3 bases and J by 6 bases, with 12 bases between the two germline ends. The CDR3 sequence: CASSDKNRLEQYF. For the CDR3, the DNA is TGTGCCAGCAGTGATAAGAACAGACTCGAGCAGTACTTC.

This clonotype was counted ten times or more. V usage is TRBV5-5 and J usage is TRBJ1-5; D gene ambiguous. CDR1 is SGHKS, CDR2 YYEKEE, per germline (reference sequence). This CDR3 is built from 15 residues. Trimming took off 0 bases at V and 1 base at J, with 8 bases between the two ends. In nucleotides, the CDR3 is TGTGCCAGCAGCTTGGGGCTCCAGAGCAATCAGCCCCAGCATTTT. Its translation is CASSLGLQSNQPQHF.

This clonotype was detected a few times. V and J are TRBV29-1 and TRBJ1-1; tentatively, D is TRBD1 (5 bases). Germline assignment: CDR1 SQVTM and CDR2 ANQGSEA. The CDR3 runs 10 residues. The germline V and J ends were trimmed by 7 bases and 7 bases, with 10 bases remaining between them. The CDR3, as DNA: TGCAGCGGGAGGGACGTTGAAGCTTTCTTT. Amino acid sequence: CSGRDVEAFF.

This clonotype has a count of ten or more. V is TRBV20-1 and J is TRBJ1-5; tentatively, D is TRBD1 (5 bases). V gave up 1 base and J gave up 5 bases, with 15 bases separating them. CDR3 size: 15 residues. Germline V gene lookup returns CDR1 DFQATT and CDR2 SNEGSKA (reference sequence). CDR3 nucleotides: TGCAGTGCTAGAGGGACTGGGGGAGTGGATCAGCCCCAGCATTTT. It specifies CSARGTGGVDQPQHF.

This clonotype was counted many times. V and J are TRBV7-9 and TRBJ2-7; D assignment may be TRBD1 or TRBD2 (5 bases each). CDR3 size: 15 residues. Germline V lookup: CDR1 SEHNR, CDR2 FQNEAQ (reference sequence). The ends were cut back, 4 bases at V and 2 bases at J, with 15 bases in the middle. The CDR3 loop is CASSSSRDPTYEQYF. The CDR3 DNA is TGTGCCAGCAGCTCCTCCCGGGACCCAACCTACGAGCAGTACTTC.

DNA for the CDR3: TGTGCCAGCAGTCGAGGGACTAGCGGGGGCAATGAGCAGTTCTTC. It specifies CASSRGTSGGNEQFF. The chain links TRBV5-6 to TRBJ2-1, with 14 bases that match TRBD2. Trimming cost V 5 bases and J 6 bases; bases outside gene matches: 4. This CDR3 has 15 residues. The germline V gene has CDR1 SGHDT and CDR2 YYEEEE. Supplemented by reference TRBV5-6 and TRBJ2-1, the full variable domain reads DAGVTQSPTHLIKTRGQQVTLRCSPKSGHDTVSWYQQALGQGPQFIFQYYEEEERQRGNFPDRFSGHQFPNYSSELNVNALLLGDSALYLCASSRGTSGGNEQFFGPGTRLTVL.

This chain uses TRBV18 with TRBJ2-1, with no clear D. CDR1 KGHSH and CDR2 LQKENI come from the germline V gene. Trimming left V 0 bases short and J 10 bases short, with 19 bases between. The CDR3 sequence is 16 residues long. The CDR3 region is CASSPPQLGSLDEQFF. The CDR3 DNA reads as TGTGCCAGCTCACCACCCCAGCTAGGGTCCCTGGACGAGCAGTTCTTC.

This clonotype showed up many times. The V and J genes are TRBV7-2 and TRBJ2-3; perhaps TRBD1 as D (6 bases). Germline assignment: CDR1 SGHTA and CDR2 FQGNSA. Between the trimmed V and J ends, which lost 0 bases and 2 bases, there was a span of 9 bases. The CDR3 consists of 15 residues. This CDR3 reads CASSLAGAFTDTQYF. The CDR3 region has the DNA TGTGCCAGCAGCTTAGCGGGGGCATTCACAGATACGCAGTATTTT.

Ten or more counts support this clonotype. The CDR3 protein is CASSSLDRENQPQHF. In DNA form, the CDR3 reads TGTGCCAGCAGTTCCCTGGACAGGGAGAATCAGCCCCAGCATTTT. The chain employs TRBV6-2 or TRBV6-3 and TRBJ1-5, with 8 positions matching TRBD1. The J segment lost 4 bases and the V segment lost 4 bases, leaving 6 bases of the junction unmatched. Germline lookup yields CDR1 MNHEY and CDR2 SVGEGT. CDR3 length: 15 residues.

This clonotype was recorded many times. The CDR3 sequence: CASSARSPGTEAFF. The CDR3 DNA follows: TGTGCCAGCAGTGCACGATCCCCGGGCACTGAAGCTTTCTTT. The chain carries TRBV6-5 and TRBJ1-1; D not resolved. This CDR3 is built from 14 residues. Trimming left V 5 bases short and J 4 bases short, with 14 bases between. Germline loops: CDR1 MNHEY, CDR2 SVGAGI.

Ten or more counts support this clonotype. The rearrangement links TRBV6-6 to TRBJ1-2; TRBD1 agrees at 11 bases. This CDR3 has 16 amino acids. Germline CDR1 is MNHNY and CDR2 is SVGAGI (reference sequence). The trim removed 7 bases at V and 5 bases at J, leaving 12 bases unmatched. This chain's CDR3 is CASTDGGQGVGYGYTF. CDR3 coding DNA: TGTGCCAGCACCGACGGGGGACAGGGGGTCGGGTATGGCTACACCTTC.

This chain joins TRBV12-3 or TRBV12-4 and TRBJ2-1, with 7 positions matching TRBD2. V lost 7 bases and J lost 9; bases outside the gene matches: 6. The CDR3 length is 12 residues. CDR3 sequence (DNA): TGTGCCAGCACCCCAGGCGGGGGTGAGCAGTTCTTC. It yields the protein CASTPGGGEQFF.

This chain uses TRBV10-3 with TRBJ2-7; 10 bases line up with TRBD2. The CDR3 is 17 residues long. V lost 0 bases, J lost 0 bases, and 5 bases stayed unmatched. The germline gives CDR1 ENHRY, CDR2 SYGVKD. As DNA, the CDR3 is TGTGCCATCAGTGAGTCTCCCGCTAGCGGGAGCTCCTACGAGCAGTACTTC. Its protein product is CAISESPASGSSYEQYF.

This clonotype was observed a few times. The chain has TRBV10-3 and TRBJ1-6; the match to TRBD1 covers 8 bases. V trimming: 6 bases; J trimming: 3 bases; junction bases outside the gene matches: 4. The V gene's germline CDR1 is ENHRY and CDR2 SYGVKD. The CDR3 contains 15 residues. The CDR3 protein is CAIRLDRDYNSPLHF. The CDR3, as DNA: TGTGCCATCAGGTTGGACAGGGACTATAATTCACCCCTCCACTTT.

The chain links TRBV19 to TRBJ1-1; possible D gene TRBD1, 5 bases. The germline V gene encodes CDR1 LNHDA and CDR2 SQIVND (reference sequence). This CDR3 is built from 14 residues. The V gene lost 4 bases and the J gene lost 0 bases, with 9 bases spanning the gap. The CDR3 DNA reads as TGTGCCAGTAGTACGACAGTCTTGAACACTGAAGCTTTCTTT. The encoded protein is CASSTTVLNTEAFF.

This clonotype was observed at least ten times. The chain recombines TRBV5-1 with TRBJ2-7; a possible D gene is TRBD2 (5 bases). V was pared by 7 bases and J by 5 bases, with 13 bases between. The germline gives CDR1 SGHRS, CDR2 YFSETQ. There are 12 residues in the CDR3. Here the CDR3 DNA reads TGCGCCAGCGCGGGCCCCCGCAACGAGCAGTACTTC. Translating it yields CASAGPRNEQYF.

This clonotype turned up a few times. The chain couples TRBV7-9 to TRBJ2-1; D is uncertain. Trimming left V 1 base short and J 12 bases short, with 13 bases between. Germline V CDR1 and CDR2: SEHNR, FQNEAQ (reference sequence). The CDR3 runs to 13 residues. CDR3 loop: CASSLGQPLGQFF. The CDR3 nucleotides read TGTGCCAGCAGCTTAGGGCAGCCCCTGGGGCAGTTCTTC.

The sample holds many counts of this clonotype. The V call is TRBV9, the J call TRBJ2-1; weak D call: TRBD2 (7 bases). Trimming took off 6 bases at V and 7 bases at J, with 14 bases between the two ends. Germline lookup yields CDR1 SGDLS and CDR2 YYNGEE. This CDR3 contains 13 residues. CDR3 DNA sequence: TGTGCCAGCAACCGTCGGGGGGCGAATGAGCAGTTCTTC. It encodes CASNRRGANEQFF.

The chain joins TRBV3-1 to TRBJ2-2; D gene uncertain. The V gene's germline CDR1 is LGHDT and CDR2 YNNKEL (reference sequence). The CDR3 is made up of 15 amino acids. V lost 0 bases, J lost 2 bases, and 7 bases lay in between. The CDR3 DNA follows: TGTGCCAGCAGCCAAGACAACAGAAACACCGGGGAGCTGTTTTTT. This encodes CASSQDNRNTGELFF. The full variable domain, rest sourced from reference TRBV3-1 and TRBJ2-2, is DTAVSQTPKYLVTQMGNDKSIKCEQNLGHDTMYWYKQDSKKFLKIMFSYNNKELIINETVPNRFSPKSPDKAHLNLHINSLELGDSAVYFCASSQDNRNTGELFFGEGSRLTVL.

J is TRBJ2-7 and V is TRBV7-2; 7 positions agree with TRBD2. Trimming cost V 1 base and J 2 bases; bases outside gene matches: 11. The CDR3 is 17 residues long. Germline lookup yields CDR1 SGHTA and CDR2 FQGNSA. The CDR3 nucleotides are TGTGCCAGCAGCTTAGAAGCAGCGGGAAGTATAACCTACGAGCAGTACTTC. This encodes CASSLEAAGSITYEQYF.

This clonotype was picked up many times. The V and J genes are TRBV19 and TRBJ1-5; D unclear. Trimming cost V 6 bases and J 2 bases, with 8 bases left between them. CDR1 is LNHDA and CDR2 is SQIVND in the germline V gene (reference sequence). This CDR3 has 13 amino acids. The CDR3 DNA reads TGTGCCAGTAGGGTAACGGGCAATCAGCCCCAGCATTTT. Amino acids: CASRVTGNQPQHF.

The chain carries TRBV15 and TRBJ2-1; D may be TRBD1 (5 bases). The CDR3 is made up of 14 amino acids. The V and J ends lost 4 bases and 5 bases respectively, with 12 bases between them. Germline V gene data show CDR1 as LNHNV and CDR2 as YYDKDF (reference sequence). The CDR3 DNA is TGTGCCACCAGCACAGGGATTGGCGACAATGAGCAGTTCTTC. Its protein product is CATSTGIGDNEQFF.